This entry lists 27 T cell receptor beta chains sequenced from one sample in a study of blood T cell repertoires in COVID-19. TCRdb's table, derived via immunoSEQ multiplex PCR, lists solely in-frame clones and lacks some. The profile shows roughly 700,000 clones, 90% of them singletons. Sequencing input: peripheral blood. These receptors were obtained from a woman under 30 with acute or convalescent COVID-19.

This clone was counted once. V is TRBV12-3 or TRBV12-4 and J is TRBJ1-2; D unresolved. The germline V and J ends were trimmed by 2 bases and 6 bases, with 7 bases remaining between them. The CDR3 is made up of 12 amino acids. This CDR3 is CASSLKGDGYTF. The CDR3 DNA is TGTGCCAGCAGTTTAAAGGGAGATGGCTACACCTTC.

The CDR3 DNA is TGCGCCAGCAGTGAGGCAGGGCACCCTCATTCACCCCTCCACTTT. It codes for CASSEAGHPHSPLHF. This chain uses TRBV10-1 with TRBJ1-6; possibly TRBD1 for D (5 bases). Looked up from germline, CDR1 is WNHNN and CDR2 is SYGVQD (reference sequence). V was clipped by 2 bases and J by 8 bases, with 13 bases between them. CDR3 length equals 15 residues.

The count of this clone is one. The CDR3 nucleotides are TGTGCCAGCAGCCAAGCACCAAGCGGGGGACAAGAGACCCAGTACTTC. It yields the protein CASSQAPSGGQETQYF. J is TRBJ2-5 and V is TRBV4-2; 8 bases are a match to TRBD2. V lost 1 base, J lost 2 bases, and 6 bases stayed unmatched. This CDR3 is built from 16 residues. Germline V lookup: CDR1 LGHNA, CDR2 YNFKEQ.

The chain combines TRBV5-6 with TRBJ2-5; tentatively, D is TRBD1 (6 bases). Trimming left V 4 bases short and J 4 bases short, with 8 bases between. Germline V gene lookup returns CDR1 SGHDT and CDR2 YYEEEE. This CDR3 is built from 12 residues. This CDR3 is CASSLDRETQYF. CDR3 in DNA: TGTGCCAGCAGCCTGGACAGAGAGACCCAGTACTTC.

The chain recombines TRBV3-1 (or the pseudogene TRBV3-2) with TRBJ1-1; the D is unclear. The CDR3 runs to 15 residues. CDR1 and CDR2 (germline): LGHDT, YNNKEL (reference sequence). V lost 6 bases and J lost 0, with 14 bases in between. The CDR3 region is CASRLSDSMNTEAFF. In DNA form, the CDR3 reads TGTGCCAGCAGACTCTCCGACTCGATGAACACTGAAGCTTTCTTT.

This chain uses TRBV4-3 with TRBJ2-7; D ambiguous. Trimming left V 2 bases short and J 6 bases short, with 8 bases between. The germline CDR1 and CDR2 sequences are LGHNA and YSLEER. This CDR3 spans 12 amino acids. The CDR3 reads CASSQLSGEQYF. Here the CDR3 DNA reads TGCGCCAGCAGCCAACTTTCCGGCGAGCAGTACTTC.

The chain is built from TRBV20-1 and TRBJ2-7, with D unresolved. Germline V gives CDR1 DFQATT, CDR2 SNEGSKA (reference sequence). This CDR3 has 11 amino acids. Trimming shortened V by 1 base and J by 7 bases, and 8 bases separated the two germline ends. CDR3 sequence: CSARVQTEQYF. The CDR3 DNA is TGCAGTGCTAGAGTGCAAACTGAGCAGTACTTC.

The rearrangement uses TRBV3-1 (or the pseudogene TRBV3-2) and TRBJ2-3; D uncertain. This CDR3 has 15 amino acids. Germline loops: CDR1 LGHDT, CDR2 YNNKEL (reference sequence). V was shortened by 4 bases and J by 4 bases, with 15 bases between the two germline ends. CDR3 coding DNA: TGTGCCAGCAGCCTTAAATTTATCACGGCAGATACGCAGTATTTT. Amino acids: CASSLKFITADTQYF.

The V call is TRBV28, the J call TRBJ2-7; 7 bases fit TRBD1. Germline V CDR1 and CDR2: MDHEN, SYDVKM. V lost 6 bases and J lost 5; bases outside the gene matches: 10. The CDR3 is 14 amino acids. Written as DNA, the CDR3 is TGTGCCAGCAGACCTATGCAGGGGGTCCACGAGCAGTACTTC. This encodes CASRPMQGVHEQYF.

There are a few counts of this clone. The genes are TRBV3-1 (or the pseudogene TRBV3-2) and TRBJ1-2, with D hard to call. V lost 1 base and J lost 1, with 7 bases in between. This CDR3 comprises 14 residues. The germline V gene encodes CDR1 LGHDT and CDR2 YNNKEL (reference sequence). This CDR3 is CASSQGALNYGYTF. CDR3 DNA sequence: TGTGCCAGCAGCCAAGGCGCTCTTAACTATGGCTACACCTTC.

This clone was observed once. The J gene is TRBJ1-5, the V gene TRBV6-8; 7 bases fit TRBD1. CDR3 length: 19 residues. After removal of 10 bases from V and 6 bases from J, the junction contained 27 bases not matched to a gene. Germline V gene lookup returns CDR1 MNHGY and CDR2 SAAAGT. DNA of the CDR3: TGTGCCACCCACCCACGGGGGTCTCACGATAGGGGGCAAACTCAGCCCCAGCATTTT. This gives the protein CATHPRGSHDRGQTQPQHF.

In its sample, this clone was seen once. The chain couples TRBV6-1 to TRBJ2-3; TRBD1 might be the D (5 bases). CDR3 length: 16 amino acids. V dropped 1 base and J dropped 4 bases, with 15 bases sitting between them. The V gene's germline CDR1 is MNHNS and CDR2 SASEGT. CDR3 in amino acids: CASSEVNWGYADTQYF. The CDR3 DNA reads TGTGCCAGCAGTGAAGTAAATTGGGGCTACGCAGATACGCAGTATTTT.

The chain uses TRBV19 and TRBJ1-5; 9 bases align to TRBD1. The junction had 9 bases not matched to a gene; V was cut back by 6 bases and J by 6 bases. This CDR3 spans 15 amino acids. Per germline, CDR1 LNHDA and CDR2 SQIVND (reference sequence). The DNA for the CDR3 is TGTGCCAGTAGCCCCGGGACAGGGTTCGGTCAGCCCCAGCATTTT. It is translated as CASSPGTGFGQPQHF.

The V call is TRBV5-1, the J call TRBJ1-4; 8 bases align to TRBD1. CDR1 SGHRS and CDR2 YFSETQ come from the germline V gene. V was clipped by 4 bases and J by 6 bases; unmatched bases: 8. The CDR3 runs to 15 residues. CDR3 protein: CASSPAQGVYEKLFF. DNA of the CDR3: TGCGCCAGCAGCCCGGCACAGGGGGTTTATGAAAAACTGTTTTTT.

CDR3 nucleotide sequence: TGTGCCAGCAGCCCAATCAGGGTATCGGATGGCTACACCTTC. This gives the protein CASSPIRVSDGYTF. The rearrangement joins TRBV14 to TRBJ1-2; TRBD1 is a possible D gene (5 bases). The germline V gene has CDR1 SGHDN and CDR2 FVKESK. The CDR3 contains 14 residues. Between the trimmed V and J ends, which lost 4 bases and 6 bases, there was a span of 15 bases. Filled out from reference TRBV14 and TRBJ1-2, the complete variable domain reads EAGVTQFPSHSVIEKGQTVTLRCDPISGHDNLYWYRRVMGKEIKFLLHFVKESKQDESGMPNNRFLAERTGGTYSTLKVQPAELEDSGVYFCASSPIRVSDGYTFGSGTRLTVV.

CDR3: CASSKVGRWGEPYNSPLHF. The CDR3 DNA sequence: TGTGCCAGCAGCAAAGTTGGTCGTTGGGGGGAACCCTATAATTCACCCCTCCACTTT. The rearrangement links TRBV21-1 to TRBJ1-6. TRBV21-1 constitutes a pseudogene. The CDR3 runs 19 residues.

The CDR3 DNA is TGTGCCAGCAGCAGAGAAACAGGGAAGTACACTGAAGCTTTCTTT. Amino acid sequence: CASSRETGKYTEAFF. This chain links TRBV27 with TRBJ1-1; maybe TRBD1 (6 bases). The germline V gene has CDR1 MNHEY and CDR2 SMNVEV (reference sequence). This CDR3 contains 15 residues. Trimming pared 6 bases from V and 3 bases from J, leaving 17 bases between.

V gene TRBV18 combines with J gene TRBJ1-1, with D maybe TRBD1 (6 bases). Per the germline V gene, CDR1 is KGHSH and CDR2 is LQKENI. Trimming removed 8 bases from V and 0 bases from J, with 10 bases in between. The CDR3 spans 13 residues. CDR3 amino acids: CASEGQMNTEAFF. The CDR3 nucleotides read TGTGCCAGCGAAGGACAGATGAACACTGAAGCTTTCTTT.

The rearrangement links TRBV5-1 to TRBJ1-1, with D maybe TRBD1 (5 bases). CDR1 is SGHRS, CDR2 YFSETQ, per germline. Trimming left V 1 base short and J 1 base short, with 11 bases between. The CDR3 extends over 15 amino acids. The CDR3 sequence is CASSLRAGKNTEAFF. The CDR3 DNA is TGCGCCAGCAGCTTGCGAGCAGGGAAGAACACTGAAGCTTTCTTT.

This clone was detected only a few times. This chain connects TRBV6-2 or TRBV6-3 to TRBJ1-4; D is uncertain. Looked up from germline, CDR1 is MNHEY and CDR2 is SVGEGT. Trimming took off 0 bases at V and 8 bases at J, with 13 bases between the two ends. The CDR3 totals 15 residues. Written as DNA, the CDR3 is TGTGCCAGCAGTTACTCGGGCAGGTATTTGGAAAAACTGTTTTTT. This gives the protein CASSYSGRYLEKLFF.

The rearrangement joins TRBV6-6 to TRBJ2-2; 8 bases are a match to TRBD2. J was trimmed by 8 bases and V by 2 bases; bases with no gene match: 10. Germline lookup yields CDR1 MNHNY and CDR2 SVGAGI (reference sequence). CDR3 size: 16 residues. Here the CDR3 DNA reads TGTGCCAGCAGTTACGACCCGGGGGGGCCAAGAGGGGAGCTGTTTTTT. This codes for CASSYDPGGPRGELFF.

This chain connects TRBV4-2 to TRBJ2-7; possible D gene TRBD2, 7 bases. Trimming left V 0 bases short and J 3 bases short, with 15 bases between. Germline CDR1 is LGHNA and CDR2 is YNFKEQ. The CDR3 runs to 16 residues. CDR3 in amino acids: CASSQESGGYDYEQYF. The CDR3 DNA sequence: TGTGCCAGCAGCCAAGAGTCGGGGGGCTACGACTACGAGCAGTACTTC.

This chain connects TRBV12-5 to TRBJ2-1; the D gene is possibly TRBD1 (6 bases). Germline V lookup: CDR1 LGHNT, CDR2 FRNRAP. The CDR3 has 15 amino acids. Trimming shortened V by 5 bases and J by 5 bases, and 16 bases separated the two germline ends. CDR3 region: CASGAYYREHNEQFF. CDR3 sequence (DNA): TGTGCTAGTGGTGCCTACTACAGGGAGCACAATGAGCAGTTCTTC.

The chain uses TRBV27 and TRBJ2-2; D may be TRBD2 (6 bases). CDR3 length: 14 residues. The V end lost 2 bases, the J end lost 5 bases, and 9 bases lay between the germline ends. Germline V gene data show CDR1 as MNHEY and CDR2 as SMNVEV (reference sequence). CDR3 protein: CASSLDAGTGELFF. CDR3 in DNA: TGTGCCAGCAGTTTAGACGCGGGGACCGGGGAGCTGTTTTTT.

The chain links TRBV2 to TRBJ1-2; D may be TRBD1 (5 bases). The CDR3 covers 16 residues. Per the germline V gene, CDR1 is SNHLY and CDR2 is FYNNEI. Trimming left V 4 bases short and J 8 bases short, with 23 bases between. The CDR3 sequence: CASSGERVPLGLGYTF. CDR3 DNA: TGTGCCAGCAGTGGGGAACGGGTCCCCTTGGGGCTCGGCTACACCTTC.

V and J are TRBV25-1 and TRBJ2-6, with D possibly being TRBD2 (5 bases). V was clipped by 4 bases and J by 4 bases, with 8 bases between them. Germline CDR1 is MGHDK and CDR2 is SYGVNS. The CDR3 loop spans 14 amino acids. The CDR3 loop reads CASSVPGGANVLTF. The CDR3 region has the DNA TGTGCCAGCAGTGTCCCGGGGGGGGCCAACGTCCTGACTTTC.

The chain combines TRBV2 with TRBJ2-4, with D possibly being TRBD1 (6 bases). The V and J ends lost 4 bases and 10 bases respectively, with 14 bases between them. CDR1 is SNHLY, CDR2 FYNNEI, per germline. The CDR3 totals 13 residues. The CDR3 is CASSAFQDRIQYF. Written as DNA, the CDR3 is TGTGCCAGCAGTGCTTTTCAAGACAGGATTCAGTACTTC.